Listed here are 5 T cell receptor beta chains from one sample, sequenced in a study of cytomegalovirus exposure and HLA in healthy donors. The study ran its PCR with 60 Vbeta and 13 Jbeta primers. This table comes from immunoSEQ multiplex PCR, and its TCRdb copy is limited to in-frame clones, with some not included. This table holds about 110,000 clones, around 76% found once. The sequenced sample was PBMCs. Receptors originate from a man aged 30 to 39 in good health and CMV-seropositive.

This chain uses TRBV18 with TRBJ1-1; D may be TRBD1 (6 bases). This CDR3 has 14 residues. The germline CDR1 and CDR2 sequences are KGHSH and LQKENI. Trimming shortened V by 3 bases and J by 5 bases, and 13 bases separated the two germline ends. CDR3 nucleotides: TGTGCCAGCTCACCGCAGGGGTACGGGACTGAAGCTTTCTTT. It encodes CASSPQGYGTEAFF. The full variable domain, its missing parts supplied by reference TRBV18 and TRBJ1-1, is NAGVMQNPRHLVRRRGQEARLRCSPMKGHSHVYWYRQLPEEGLKFMVYLQKENIIDESGMPKERFSAEFPKEGPSILRIQQVVRGDSAAYFCASSPQGYGTEAFFGQGTRLTVV.

The chain carries TRBV27 and TRBJ2-1; D perhaps matches TRBD2 (6 bases). Germline V gene sequence: CDR1 MNHEY, CDR2 SMNVEV (reference sequence). CDR3 size: 17 residues. Trimming took 1 base from V and 0 from J, leaving 13 bases between them. The CDR3 region has the DNA TGTGCCAGCAGTTTATTCCGGGACTCACGCTCCTACAATGAGCAGTTCTTC. Protein sequence: CASSLFRDSRSYNEQFF.

This chain uses TRBV27 with TRBJ1-2; possibly TRBD1 for D (6 bases). Trimming left V 2 bases short and J 4 bases short, with 8 bases between. CDR1 and CDR2 (germline): MNHEY, SMNVEV (reference sequence). CDR3 size: 13 residues. The CDR3 region has the DNA TGTGCCAGCAGTTTACAGGGGACCTATGGCTACACCTTC. This sequence encodes CASSLQGTYGYTF.

The rearrangement joins TRBV7-2 to TRBJ2-1, with D perhaps matching TRBD2 (6 bases). The CDR3 covers 14 residues. V was trimmed by 3 bases and J by 4 bases, leaving 10 bases between them. Germline V gene data show CDR1 as SGHTA and CDR2 as FQGNSA. CDR3 DNA sequence: TGTGCCAGCAGCTTCGGGACTGCTTACAATGAGCAGTTCTTC. It yields the protein CASSFGTAYNEQFF.

The rearrangement joins TRBV13 to TRBJ1-1, with D perhaps matching TRBD1 (6 bases). Per germline, CDR1 PRHDT and CDR2 FYEKMQ (reference sequence). The CDR3 totals 12 residues. V was clipped by 9 bases and J by 4 bases, with 12 bases between them. CDR3 DNA: TGTGCCAGTCAACAGGGAAGCACTGAAGCTTTCTTT. Its protein product is CASQQGSTEAFF.